This T cell receptor beta chain was recovered during a study of blood T cell repertoires in COVID-19. Study summary: Nucleic acid was either cDNA or gDNA, and it came from T cells, B-cell-depleted T cells, or PBMCs.

This CDR3 comprises 13 residues. The V and J ends lost 5 bases and 2 bases respectively, with 11 bases between them. Germline loops: CDR1 SQVTM, CDR2 ANQGSEA. Sequencing was performed with immunoSEQ multiplex PCR; in TCRdb, only in-frame clones are kept and a portion is missing. The sample consists of about 180,000 clones, approximately 87% of them appearing once. In this sample, this clone turned up once. The gene calls are TRBV29-1 and TRBJ2-3; TRBD2 might be the D (6 bases). The sequenced sample consisted of peripheral blood. This TCR came from a person aged 65-85 years with COVID-19, enrolled during active disease. The CDR3 coding sequence is TGCAGCGTTAGGGGACTCCCCACAGATACGCAGTATTTT. It is translated as CSVRGLPTDTQYF.